This T cell receptor (beta chain) was sequenced in a study of blood T cell repertoires in COVID-19. Background on the study: Donors in the United States, Italy and Spain gave samples during acute or convalescent COVID-19. The cDNA or gDNA used as material had been derived from T cells, B-cell-depleted T cells, or PBMCs.

Under the authors' procedure: From reference gene primer amplification, estimates of nucleated cell counts were derived. Repertoires were generated with immunoSEQ multiplex PCR, while TCRdb's copy carries only in-frame clones and drops some. That table is the source of V, J and clone size, and D and trimming were worked out from the DNA. Of 80,000 or so clones listed, 89% were seen once; the top ten hold approximately 2%. V was clipped by 7 bases and J by 3 bases, with 12 bases between them. This CDR3 spans 14 amino acids. Germline CDR1 LGHDT, CDR2 YNNKEL (reference sequence). Source material: peripheral blood. The chain employs TRBV3-1 (or the pseudogene TRBV3-2) and TRBJ1-4; D uncertain. The clonotype originates from a man in his forties or fifties with acute or convalescent COVID-19. CDR3 loop: CASTTFAANEKLFF. CDR3 DNA sequence: TGTGCCAGCACCACCTTCGCAGCTAATGAAAAACTGTTTTTT.